This T cell receptor beta chain was retrieved from a study of blood T cell dynamics during melanoma immunotherapy. Every bulk PBMC sample received the same 350 ng of DNA. Repertoires were generated with immunoSEQ multiplex PCR, while TCRdb's copy carries only in-frame clones and drops some. The repertoire holds fewer than 15,000 clones, with roughly 89% as singletons. The length of the CDR3 is 14 residues. V gave up 3 bases and J gave up 5 bases; unmatched junction bases: 5. Germline V CDR1 and CDR2: MDHEN, SYDVKM. The time point is: week 3, after first cycle of checkpoint inhibitor. Samples come from before therapy and from week 3 after the first blockade cycle. Apart from a couple of fast progressors, RECIST 1.1 response was judged 12 weeks post-infusion. Details on this clone: The antigen is unknown.

Study results and caveats: It remained unknown if the driving T cell clones were melanoma-specific.

The sequence derives from a human donor with melanoma. V is TRBV28 and J is TRBJ1-2; TRBD1 agrees at 8 bases. The specimen comprised blood, sampled from a patient treated with checkpoint blockade. CDR3 in amino acids: CASSFPGQGYGYTF. CDR3 sequence (DNA): TGTGCCAGCAGTTTTCCTGGACAGGGATATGGCTACACCTTC.